The rows below give T cell receptor beta chains drawn from one sample of a study of blood T cell repertoires in COVID-19. Sequenced by immunoSEQ multiplex PCR; TCRdb stores in-frame clones only, minus some. The sample has 150,000 to 200,000 clones; about 92% are singletons. Input material: peripheral blood. These receptors came from a man aged 25-40 years with COVID-19, enrolled during active disease. CDR3s include the opening cysteine and the closing phenylalanine or tryptophan. A D gene is named only where the DNA matches it firmly. Size values are once, few and many counts, or a class for expanded clones, and some rows have none.

NA | TRBJ2-1 | TRBV7-2 | NA | CASSAFVRGSYNEQFF | TGTGCCAGCAGCGCTTTCGTGCGGGGCTCCTACAATGAGCAGTTCTTC
NA | TRBJ2-3 | TRBV9 | NA | CASSPPVTDTQYF | TGTGCCAGCAGCCCCCCCGTCACAGATACGCAGTATTTT
NA | TRBJ1-2 | TRBV6-5 | NA | CASSQRVFNYGYTF | TGTGCCAGCAGCCAACGGGTTTTTAACTATGGCTACACCTTC
few | TRBJ2-5 | TRBV27 | TRBD1 | CASRADRDRKETQYF | TGTGCCAGCAGGGCAGACCGGGACAGAAAAGAGACCCAGTACTTC
NA | TRBJ1-1 | TRBV19 | NA | CASSIRGEAFF | TGTGCCAGTAGTATAAGAGGTGAAGCTTTCTTT
once | TRBJ2-2 | TRBV14 | NA | CASSERRVDTGELFF | TGTGCCAGCAGCGAGCGCCGGGTGGACACCGGGGAGCTGTTTTTT
NA | TRBJ1-1 | TRBV5-1 | NA | CASSFEGGAVRTEAFF | TGCGCCAGCAGCTTCGAAGGGGGAGCGGTGAGGACTGAAGCTTTCTTT
NA | TRBJ1-2 | TRBV3-1/TRBV3-2 | NA | CASSQAGSGYTF | TGTGCCAGCAGCCAAGCTGGGAGCGGCTACACCTTC
NA | TRBJ2-7 | TRBV6-6 | TRBD1 | CASSYSPGGAGEQYF | TGTGCCAGCAGTTACTCTCCAGGGGGCGCGGGTGAGCAGTACTTC
NA | TRBJ2-7 | TRBV5-1 | NA | CASSFSSGTYEQYF | TGCGCCAGCAGCTTTTCGTCAGGGACTTACGAGCAGTACTTC
NA | TRBJ1-1 | TRBV5-6 | TRBD1 | CASSSGQLMNTEAFF | TGTGCCAGCAGCTCGGGACAGCTGATGAACACTGAAGCTTTCTTT
NA | TRBJ2-7 | TRBV6-4 | NA | CASTHYEQYF | TGTGCCAGCACCCACTACGAGCAGTACTTC
NA | TRBJ2-3 | TRBV2 | NA | CASSERTGTDTQYF | TGTGCCAGCAGTGAAAGGACAGGCACAGATACGCAGTATTTT
NA | TRBJ1-2 | TRBV6-6 | NA | CASSPYEVGGYTF | TGTGCCAGCAGTCCCTACGAGGTTGGAGGCTACACCTTC
NA | TRBJ1-5 | TRBV7-2 | NA | CASSPTWSGPLGNQPQHF | TGTGCCAGCAGCCCCACTTGGTCGGGTCCTTTGGGCAATCAGCCCCAGCATTTT
NA | TRBJ2-7 | TRBV28 | TRBD2 | CASSLTIAGGPHEQYF | TGTGCCAGCAGTTTAACAATAGCGGGAGGGCCCCACGAGCAGTACTTC
NA | TRBJ2-7 | TRBV5-1 | TRBD1 | CASSPRKGTDYEQYF | TGCGCCAGCAGCCCTAGAAAGGGGACAGACTACGAGCAGTACTTC
NA | TRBJ1-1 | TRBV27 | NA | CASSFNRVSVRATEAFF | TGTGCCAGCAGTTTCAACAGGGTAAGCGTCAGGGCAACTGAAGCTTTCTTT
once | TRBJ1-2 | TRBV7-8 | TRBD1 | CASSLRDRAIFAAF | TGTGCCAGCAGCTTACGGGACAGGGCTATCTTCGCGGCCTTC
NA | TRBJ1-2 | TRBV2 | TRBD1 | CASIGQGYGYTF | TGTGCCAGCATCGGACAGGGGTATGGCTACACCTTC
NA | TRBJ1-4 | TRBV25-1 | NA | CASSASLVLNEKLFF | TGTGCCAGCAGTGCTAGCCTCGTGCTTAATGAAAAACTGTTTTTT
once | TRBJ1-5 | TRBV27 | TRBD1 | CASSSGQGNQPQHF | TGTGCCAGCAGTTCGGGACAGGGGAATCAGCCCCAGCATTTT
NA | TRBJ1-1 | TRBV7-2 | NA | CASSLWGGNTEAFF | TGTGCCAGCAGCTTATGGGGGGGGAACACTGAAGCTTTCTTT
NA | TRBJ2-3 | TRBV27 | NA | CASSLSWGADTQYF | TGTGCCAGCAGTTTATCTTGGGGGGCAGATACGCAGTATTTT
NA | TRBJ1-4 | TRBV19 | NA | CASRDLGLLNEKLFF | TGTGCCAGTAGAGACCTCGGACTGCTTAATGAAAAACTGTTTTTT
NA | TRBJ1-1 | TRBV27 | NA | CASSFKSPRGNTEAFF | TGTGCCAGCAGTTTTAAGTCTCCCCGAGGGAACACTGAAGCTTTCTTT
once | TRBJ1-5 | TRBV4-1 | NA | CASSQEAENQPQHF | TGCGCCAGCAGCCAAGAGGCGGAGAATCAGCCCCAGCATTTT
NA | TRBJ1-5 | TRBV9 | NA | CASSRSGGGSNQPQHF | TGTGCCAGCAGTCGTAGTGGCGGGGGCAGCAATCAGCCCCAGCATTTT
NA | TRBJ2-2 | TRBV24-1 | NA | CATSGRGTGELFF | TGTGCCACCAGTGGCAGGGGTACCGGGGAGCTGTTTTTT
NA | TRBJ1-1 | TRBV28 | TRBD1 | CASSSRPGTGANTEAFF | TGTGCCAGCAGTTCTCGTCCCGGGACAGGAGCGAACACTGAAGCTTTCTTT
NA | TRBJ2-5 | TRBV6-6 | NA | CASSYTFGTQYF | TGTGCCAGCAGTTACACTTTTGGGACCCAGTACTTC
NA | TRBJ2-7 | TRBV20-1 | NA | CSASSGHHSLGSWLRGQYEQYF | TGCAGTGCTAGTAGTGGACACCACTCTTTGGGATCGTGGCTTCGTGGTCAATACGAGCAGTACTTC
NA | TRBJ2-2 | TRBV7-3 | TRBD1 | CASSSIVTGGSGELFF | TGTGCCAGCAGCTCAATCGTGACAGGGGGCTCCGGGGAGCTGTTTTTT
NA | TRBJ2-2 | TRBV7-9 | NA | CASSLSGELFF | TGTGCCAGCAGCCTTTCGGGGGAACTGTTTTTT
NA | TRBJ2-7 | TRBV7-3 | TRBD2 | CASSLGGSRGEQYF | TGTGCCAGCAGCTTAGGCGGGAGCCGAGGCGAGCAGTACTTC
NA | TRBJ2-2 | TRBV19 | TRBD2 | CASSRTSGMGELFF | TGTGCCAGTAGTAGGACTAGCGGGATGGGGGAGCTGTTTTTT
once | TRBJ1-4 | TRBV7-3 | NA | CASSLTGSPNEKLFF | TGTGCCAGCAGCTTAACGGGGAGCCCTAATGAAAAACTGTTTTTT
NA | TRBJ1-2 | TRBV9 | TRBD1 | CASSEGQGAAPIRYTF | TGTGCCAGCAGCGAGGGACAGGGGGCAGCCCCGATACGCTACACCTTC
once | TRBJ2-1 | TRBV18 | NA | CASSPPHGSTEQFF | TGTGCCAGCTCACCACCCCACGGGAGCACTGAGCAGTTCTTC
NA | TRBJ1-5 | TRBV24-1 | NA | CATSDFGDNQPQHF | TGTGCCACCAGTGATTTCGGGGACAATCAGCCCCAGCATTTT
NA | TRBJ2-1 | TRBV9 | NA | CASSVETPPRDNEQFF | TGTGCCAGCAGCGTAGAAACTCCCCCGCGGGACAATGAGCAGTTCTTC
NA | TRBJ1-4 | TRBV7-2 | NA | CASSSVQVINEKLFF | TGTGCCAGCAGCTCCGTACAGGTTATCAATGAAAAACTGTTTTTT
NA | TRBJ2-5 | TRBV11-3 | NA | CASSLGSGPQETQYF | TGTGCCAGCAGCTTAGGTAGCGGTCCACAAGAGACCCAGTACTTC
NA | TRBJ1-2 | TRBV6-6 | NA | CASSPGGYGYGYTF | TGTGCCAGCAGCCCGGGGGGATATGGCTATGGCTACACCTTC
NA | TRBJ2-1 | TRBV29-1 | NA | CSAWGLENEQFF | TGCAGCGCTTGGGGACTCGAAAATGAGCAGTTCTTC
NA | TRBJ2-7 | TRBV13 | NA | CASSLRDSSSYEQYF | TGTGCCAGCAGCTTAAGGGACTCAAGCTCCTACGAGCAGTACTTC
NA | TRBJ1-2 | TRBV7-9 | NA | CASSPGNYGYTF | TGTGCCAGCAGCCCAGGGAACTATGGCTACACCTTC
NA | TRBJ2-7 | TRBV4-2 | TRBD2 | CASSQDNSGSIYEQYF | TGTGCCAGCAGCCAAGATAACAGCGGGAGTATCTACGAGCAGTACTTC
NA | TRBJ1-3 | TRBV7-9 | NA | CASSWTRANGNTIYF | TGTGCCAGCAGCTGGACGAGGGCTAATGGAAACACCATATATTTT
NA | TRBJ1-2 | TRBV5-1 | TRBD1 | CASSRRTGYNYGYTF | TGCGCCAGCAGCCGACGGACAGGATACAACTATGGCTACACCTTC
NA | TRBJ2-2 | TRBV19 | NA | CASSTQGGLPKLTGELFF | TGTGCCAGTAGTACTCAGGGGGGATTGCCCAAACTTACCGGGGAGCTGTTTTTT
once | TRBJ2-7 | TRBV7-2 | TRBD1 | CASSQGQGGYEQYF | TGTGCCAGCAGCCAGGGACAGGGGGGCTACGAGCAGTACTTC
NA | TRBJ2-7 | TRBV11-2 | NA | CASSLDREYEQYF | TGTGCCAGCAGCTTAGACCGGGAGTACGAGCAGTACTTC
NA | TRBJ1-2 | TRBV20-1 | TRBD1 | CSASMTGTYGYTF | TGCAGTGCTAGTATGACAGGGACGTATGGCTACACCTTC
NA | TRBJ1-1 | TRBV5-1 | TRBD1 | CASSFPNDRGETEAFF | TGCGCCAGCAGCTTCCCTAATGACAGGGGAGAAACTGAAGCTTTCTTT
NA | TRBJ1-3 | TRBV19 | NA | CASIGGSYSGNTIYF | TGTGCCAGTATCGGAGGGTCCTACTCTGGAAACACCATATATTTT
NA | TRBJ2-7 | TRBV7-2 | NA | CASSLVGSGIPYEQYF | TGTGCCAGCAGCTTAGTCGGTTCAGGGATCCCCTACGAGCAGTACTTC